This T cell receptor (beta chain) appears in the sequencing data of a study of blood T cell repertoires in COVID-19. Study as a whole: PBMCs, B-cell-depleted T cells, or T cells provided the cDNA or gDNA that made up the material.

The CDR3 has 13 amino acids. V gave up 0 bases and J gave up 6 bases, with 9 bases separating them. Germline assignment: CDR1 MGHRA and CDR2 YSYEKL. In the source study's methods: Reference gene primer amplification yielded estimated nucleated cell counts. Measured with immunoSEQ multiplex PCR; TCRdb has only the in-frame clones, and not every one. From that table come the V and J calls and clone size; the DNA was used to work out D and trimming. The data contain about 250,000 clones, roughly 84% of them seen just once; the ten biggest clones take up 27%. The chain couples TRBV4-1 to TRBJ2-7, with a weak D call TRBD1 (5 bases). Sequencing used peripheral blood. This receptor was obtained from a man between 40 and 49 years old with acute or convalescent COVID-19. CDR3 protein: CASSQDQGSEQYF. For the CDR3, the DNA is TGCGCCAGCAGCCAAGATCAGGGTTCCGAGCAGTACTTC.